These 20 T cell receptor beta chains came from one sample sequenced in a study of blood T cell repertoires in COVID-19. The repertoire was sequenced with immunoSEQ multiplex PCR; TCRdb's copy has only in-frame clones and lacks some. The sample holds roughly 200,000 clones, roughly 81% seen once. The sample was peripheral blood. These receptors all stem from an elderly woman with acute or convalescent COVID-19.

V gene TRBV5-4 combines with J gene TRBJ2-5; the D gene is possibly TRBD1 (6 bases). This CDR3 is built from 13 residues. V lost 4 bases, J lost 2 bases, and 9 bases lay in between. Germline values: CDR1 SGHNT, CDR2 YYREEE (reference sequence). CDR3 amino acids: CASSPGQQETQYF. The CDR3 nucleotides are TGTGCCAGCAGCCCCGGACAGCAAGAGACCCAGTACTTC.

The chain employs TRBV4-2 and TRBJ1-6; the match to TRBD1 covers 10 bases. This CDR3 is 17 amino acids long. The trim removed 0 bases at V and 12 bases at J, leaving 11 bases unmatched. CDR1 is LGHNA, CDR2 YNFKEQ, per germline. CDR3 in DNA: TGTGCCAGCAGCCAAGATCAGGGCGACAGGGGGCGGAAACCCCTCCACTTT. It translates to CASSQDQGDRGRKPLHF.

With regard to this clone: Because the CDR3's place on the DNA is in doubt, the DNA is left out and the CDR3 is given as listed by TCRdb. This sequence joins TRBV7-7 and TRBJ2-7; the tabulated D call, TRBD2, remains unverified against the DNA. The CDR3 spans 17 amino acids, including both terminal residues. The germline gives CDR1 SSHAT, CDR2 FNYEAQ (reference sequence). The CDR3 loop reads CASSYPCGSSCFYEQYF.

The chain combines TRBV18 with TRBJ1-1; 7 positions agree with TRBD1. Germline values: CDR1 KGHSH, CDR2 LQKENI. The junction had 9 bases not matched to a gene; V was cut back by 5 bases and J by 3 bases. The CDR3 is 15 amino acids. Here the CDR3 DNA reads TGTGCCAGCTCAAACTCGACAGGGTGGTACACTGAAGCTTTCTTT. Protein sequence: CASSNSTGWYTEAFF.

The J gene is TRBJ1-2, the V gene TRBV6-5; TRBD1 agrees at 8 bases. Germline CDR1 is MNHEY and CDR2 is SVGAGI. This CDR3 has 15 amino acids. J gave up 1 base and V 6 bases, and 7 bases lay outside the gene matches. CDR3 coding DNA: TGTGCCAGCAGCCAACCGGACAGGGATAACTATGGCTACACCTTC. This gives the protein CASSQPDRDNYGYTF.

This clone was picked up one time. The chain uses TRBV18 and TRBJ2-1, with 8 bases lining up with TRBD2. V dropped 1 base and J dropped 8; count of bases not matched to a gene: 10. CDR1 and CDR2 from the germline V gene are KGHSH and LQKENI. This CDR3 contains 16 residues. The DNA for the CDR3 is TGTGCCAGCTCACCACTACTAGCGGCTTATGGGGATGAGCAGTTCTTC. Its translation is CASSPLLAAYGDEQFF.

CDR3 DNA sequence: TGTGCCAGCAGTTTAAGGCAGGCTGTCCCCTCTGGAAACACCATATATTTT. This gives the protein CASSLRQAVPSGNTIYF. The rearrangement joins TRBV28 to TRBJ1-3; D call uncertain. The CDR3 sequence is 17 residues long. Germline V gene lookup returns CDR1 MDHEN and CDR2 SYDVKM. Trimming took 2 bases from V and 0 from J, leaving 14 bases between them.

The CDR3 is CASSLYGTRFDEQFF. DNA for the CDR3: TGTGCCAGCAGTTTATATGGGACTAGGTTCGATGAGCAGTTCTTC. The chain employs TRBV28 and TRBJ2-1, with 8 nucleotides matching TRBD2. V gave up 1 base and J gave up 8 bases; unmatched junction bases: 7. The germline V gene has CDR1 MDHEN and CDR2 SYDVKM. The CDR3 is 15 amino acids.

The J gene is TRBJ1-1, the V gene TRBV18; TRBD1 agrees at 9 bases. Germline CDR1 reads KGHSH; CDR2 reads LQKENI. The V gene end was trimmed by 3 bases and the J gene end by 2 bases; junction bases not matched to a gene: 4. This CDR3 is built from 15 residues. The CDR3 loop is CASSPTGGTNTEAFF. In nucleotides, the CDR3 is TGTGCCAGCTCACCGACAGGGGGGACCAACACTGAAGCTTTCTTT.

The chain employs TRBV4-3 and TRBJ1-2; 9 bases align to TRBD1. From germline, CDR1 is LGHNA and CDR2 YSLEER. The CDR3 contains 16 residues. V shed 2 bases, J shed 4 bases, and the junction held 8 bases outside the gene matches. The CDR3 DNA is TGCGCCAGCAGCCAACGGACAGGGGACTTCATCTATGGCTACACCTTC. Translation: CASSQRTGDFIYGYTF.

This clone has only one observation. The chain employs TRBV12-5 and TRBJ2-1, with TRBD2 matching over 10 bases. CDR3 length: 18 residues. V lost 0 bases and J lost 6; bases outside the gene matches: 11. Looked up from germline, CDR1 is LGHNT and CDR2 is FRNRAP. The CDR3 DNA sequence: TGTGCTAGTGGTTTGGTGGGTAGGGAGCGGGAGGGCAGCAATGAGCAGTTCTTC. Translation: CASGLVGREREGSNEQFF.

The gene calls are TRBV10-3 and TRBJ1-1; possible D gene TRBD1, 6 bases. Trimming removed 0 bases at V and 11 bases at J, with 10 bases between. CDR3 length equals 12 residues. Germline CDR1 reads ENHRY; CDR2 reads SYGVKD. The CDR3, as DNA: TGTGCCATCAGTGAGTCGGGCGGGGGCGCTTTCTTT. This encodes CAISESGGGAFF.

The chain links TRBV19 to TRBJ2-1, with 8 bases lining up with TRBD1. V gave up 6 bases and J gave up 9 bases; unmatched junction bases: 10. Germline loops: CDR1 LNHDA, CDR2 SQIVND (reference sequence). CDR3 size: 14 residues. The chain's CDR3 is CASRGTGIAGEQFF. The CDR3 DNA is TGTGCCAGTAGAGGGACAGGTATAGCAGGTGAGCAGTTCTTC. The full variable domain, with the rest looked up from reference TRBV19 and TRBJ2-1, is DGGITQSPKYLFRKEGQNVTLSCEQNLNHDAMYWYRQDPGQGLRLIYYSQIVNDFQKGDIAEGYSVSREKKESFPLTVTSAQKNPTAFYLCASRGTGIAGEQFFGPGTRLTVL.

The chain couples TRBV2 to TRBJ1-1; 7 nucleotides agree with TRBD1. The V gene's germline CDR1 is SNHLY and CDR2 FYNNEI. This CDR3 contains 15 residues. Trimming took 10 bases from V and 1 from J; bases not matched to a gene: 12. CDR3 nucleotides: TGTGCCACTACGATAGGACAGGCGGCGAACACTGAAGCTTTCTTT. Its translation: CATTIGQAANTEAFF.

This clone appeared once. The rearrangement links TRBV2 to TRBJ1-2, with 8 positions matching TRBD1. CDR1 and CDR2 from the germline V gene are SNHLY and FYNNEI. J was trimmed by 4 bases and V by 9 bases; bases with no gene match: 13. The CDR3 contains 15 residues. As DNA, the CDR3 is TGTGCCAGTACTTACTTACAGGGGGGACTCTATGGCTACACCTTC. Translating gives CASTYLQGGLYGYTF.

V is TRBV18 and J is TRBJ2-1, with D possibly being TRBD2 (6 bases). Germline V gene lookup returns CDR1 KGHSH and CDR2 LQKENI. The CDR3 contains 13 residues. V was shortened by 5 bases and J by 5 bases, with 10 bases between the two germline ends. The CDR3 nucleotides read TGTGCCAGCTCAAACGGACTAAACAATGAGCAGTTCTTC. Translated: CASSNGLNNEQFF.

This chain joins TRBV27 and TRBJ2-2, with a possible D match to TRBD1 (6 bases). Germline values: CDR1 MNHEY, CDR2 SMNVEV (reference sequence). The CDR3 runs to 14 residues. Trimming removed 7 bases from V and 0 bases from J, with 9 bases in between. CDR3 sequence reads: CASKDSANTGELFF. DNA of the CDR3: TGTGCCAGCAAGGACAGCGCGAACACCGGGGAGCTGTTTTTT.

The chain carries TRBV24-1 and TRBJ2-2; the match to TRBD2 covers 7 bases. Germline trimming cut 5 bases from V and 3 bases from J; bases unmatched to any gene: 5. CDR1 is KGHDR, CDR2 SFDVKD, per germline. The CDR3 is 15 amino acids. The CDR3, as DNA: TGTGCCACCAGTGGGGCGGGAGCGGACACCGGGGAGCTGTTTTTT. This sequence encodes CATSGAGADTGELFF.

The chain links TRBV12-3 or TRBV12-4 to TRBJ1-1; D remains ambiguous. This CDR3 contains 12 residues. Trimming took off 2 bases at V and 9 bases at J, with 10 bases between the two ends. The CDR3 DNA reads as TGTGCCAGCAGTTTAACGGGGAGTAAAGCTTTCTTT. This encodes CASSLTGSKAFF.

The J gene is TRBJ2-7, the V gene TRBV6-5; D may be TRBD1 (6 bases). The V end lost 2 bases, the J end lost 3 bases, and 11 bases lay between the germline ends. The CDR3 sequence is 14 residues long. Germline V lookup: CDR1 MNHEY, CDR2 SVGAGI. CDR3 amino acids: CASSYAGQNYEQYF. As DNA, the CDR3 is TGTGCCAGCAGTTACGCTGGACAGAACTACGAGCAGTACTTC.